This T cell receptor beta chain appears in the sequencing data of a study of cytotoxic CD8 clonotypes in ibrutinib-treated CLL. Whole-study context: The response samples were taken once patients had been treated for a median of 12 months, range 6 to 36.

Sequencing used immunoSEQ multiplex PCR; TCRdb keeps in-frame clones, though not all of them. The sample comprises about 160,000 clones, approximately 84% of which are singletons, and 3.5% to 5.5% rests with the top ten. Per germline, CDR1 MGHRA and CDR2 YSYEKL. The CDR3 has 17 amino acids. V shed 0 bases, J shed 2 bases, and the junction held 6 bases outside the gene matches. This receptor was identified in a human donor with chronic lymphocytic leukemia. The starting material was PBMCs, obtained after 24 months of ibrutinib treatment. V gene TRBV4-1 combines with J gene TRBJ2-3, with TRBD2 matching over 9 bases. CDR3 sequence reads: CASSQDRSGRPTDTQYF. The CDR3 coding sequence is TGCGCCAGCAGCCAAGACCGCAGCGGGAGGCCCACAGATACGCAGTATTTT.